A single T cell receptor beta chain is shown here with its context. Among Cohort 3 donors, those recovered had two negative PCRs, clearance, or symptom resolution. Original analysis: Quantification of nucleated cells was approximated via reference gene primer amplification. The assay was immunoSEQ multiplex PCR, and TCRdb's table has in-frame clones only and misses some. V, J and clone size are taken as reported in that table, and D and trimming were inferred from the DNA itself. The table lists 150,000 to 200,000 clones, around 80% of them singletons. The V gene's germline CDR1 is MNHEY and CDR2 SMNVEV (reference sequence). The CDR3 covers 14 residues. Trimming removed 6 bases from V and 2 bases from J; junction bases left unmatched: 4. This sample is drawn from a study of blood T cell repertoires in COVID-19.

This chain joins TRBV27 and TRBJ2-7, with 10 nucleotides matching TRBD2. The TCR was taken from a woman aged 50 to 65 who had recovered from COVID-19. Sequences were obtained from PBMCs or T cells enriched from blood (not recorded which). This CDR3 is CASRELAGPYEQYF. CDR3 nucleotides: TGTGCCAGCAGAGAACTAGCGGGGCCCTACGAGCAGTACTTC.